One and the same sample provided the 13 T cell receptor beta chains below, sequenced in a study of cytomegalovirus exposure and HLA in healthy donors. The primer mix had 60 Vbeta and 13 Jbeta primers. The table came from immunoSEQ multiplex PCR; TCRdb's copy has only in-frame clones and leaves some out. This sample yields around 210,000 clones, of which 65% to 85% are seen a single time; 1.5% to 2% belongs to the top ten. Sequenced sample: PBMCs. The receptors stem from a man aged 45 to 65 in good health and CMV-seronegative.

The rearrangement uses TRBV7-9 and TRBJ1-1; 9 bases match TRBD1. The CDR3 is 15 residues long. Germline CDR1 is SEHNR and CDR2 is FQNEAQ (reference sequence). V dropped 2 bases and J dropped 6; count of bases not matched to a gene: 7. The CDR3: CASSLRQGGGAEAFF. Written as DNA, the CDR3 is TGTGCCAGCAGCTTAAGACAGGGGGGGGGTGCTGAAGCTTTCTTT.

The rearrangement joins TRBV7-2 to TRBJ2-5; D uncertain. The CDR3 runs 14 residues. Germline CDR1 is SGHTA and CDR2 is FQGNSA. V was cut by 8 bases and J by 4 bases, with 17 bases left in between. This CDR3 is CASLPSRPGETQYF. The CDR3 DNA follows: TGTGCCAGCCTTCCCTCTAGGCCGGGAGAGACCCAGTACTTC.

CDR3 residues: CASRAGTDTQYF. CDR3 coding DNA: TGTGCCAGCAGAGCAGGGACAGATACGCAGTATTTT. The chain has TRBV6-6 and TRBJ2-3; possibly TRBD1 for D (5 bases). Trimming took 6 bases from V and 3 from J, leaving 7 bases between them. This CDR3 has 12 residues. Germline CDR1 reads MNHNY; CDR2 reads SVGAGI (reference sequence).

DNA of the CDR3: TGTGCCAGCAGCTTAGGACAGACCTACGAGCAGTACTTC. This encodes CASSLGQTYEQYF. The gene calls are TRBV11-3 and TRBJ2-5, with a possible D match to TRBD1 (5 bases). The DNA matches TRBJ2-7 better at its end, which makes the J call doubtful. The CDR3 runs to 13 residues. Germline V CDR1 and CDR2: SGHNT, YENEEA.

The chain has TRBV27 and TRBJ1-1, with D tentatively TRBD1 (5 bases). This CDR3 region has 16 residues. The V end lost 5 bases, the J end lost 2 bases, and 18 bases lay between the germline ends. Per germline, CDR1 MNHEY and CDR2 SMNVEV (reference sequence). The CDR3 sequence: CASSPTDWGENTEAFF. In DNA form, the CDR3 reads TGTGCCAGCAGTCCTACGGATTGGGGGGAAAACACTGAAGCTTTCTTT.

V gene TRBV7-9 combines with J gene TRBJ2-3; tentatively, D is TRBD2 (6 bases). Germline V gives CDR1 SEHNR, CDR2 FQNEAQ (reference sequence). The V end was cut by 5 bases, the J end by 4 bases, with 22 bases between. This CDR3 contains 17 residues. CDR3 sequence: CASSLLPSTRKADTQYF. The CDR3, as DNA: TGTGCCAGCAGCCTGCTTCCCTCGACTAGGAAGGCAGATACGCAGTATTTT. Complete variable domain (other parts from reference TRBV7-9 and TRBJ2-3): DTGVSQNPRHKITKRGQNVTFRCDPISEHNRLYWYRQTLGQGPEFLTYFQNEAQLEKSRLLSDRFSAERPKGSFSTLEIQRTEQGDSAMYLCASSLLPSTRKADTQYFGPGTRLTVL.

The chain recombines TRBV11-3 with TRBJ2-2; TRBD1 aligns across 8 bases. The V segment lost 1 base and the J segment 4 bases; nucleotides outside the gene matches: 5. From germline, CDR1 is SGHNT and CDR2 YENEEA. The length of the CDR3 is 16 residues. The CDR3 bases are TGTGCCAGCAGCTTAGCCCCCAGGGGGCGCACCGGGGAGCTGTTTTTT. Protein sequence: CASSLAPRGRTGELFF. The full variable domain, its missing parts supplied by reference TRBV11-3 and TRBJ2-2, is EAGVVQSPRYKIIEKKQPVAFWCNPISGHNTLYWYLQNLGQGPELLIRYENEEAVDDSQLPKDRFSAERLKGVDSTLKIQPAELGDSAVYLCASSLAPRGRTGELFFGEGSRLTVL.

The chain links TRBV27 to TRBJ2-7, with TRBD2 matching 7 bases. CDR1 is MNHEY and CDR2 is SMNVEV in the germline V gene (reference sequence). V was clipped by 8 bases and J by 2 bases; unmatched bases: 6. This CDR3 region has 13 residues. In DNA, the CDR3 is TGTGCCAGCGCGAGAGCGGGGACCTACGAGCAGTACTTC. Translated, it gives CASARAGTYEQYF.

This clone has more than one count but fewer than ten. CDR3 coding DNA: TGTGCCAGCTCACCACCGATCAAACAGGGAGAGGGTGGCTACACCTTC. It is translated as CASSPPIKQGEGGYTF. V gene TRBV18 combines with J gene TRBJ1-2; TRBD1 is a possible D gene (6 bases). This CDR3 contains 16 residues. From germline, CDR1 is KGHSH and CDR2 LQKENI. V lost 0 bases, J lost 7 bases, and 18 bases lay in between. Using reference TRBV18 and TRBJ1-2 for the parts outside the CDR3, the full variable domain is NAGVMQNPRHLVRRRGQEARLRCSPMKGHSHVYWYRQLPEEGLKFMVYLQKENIIDESGMPKERFSAEFPKEGPSILRIQQVVRGDSAAYFCASSPPIKQGEGGYTFGSGTRLTVV.

The rearrangement uses TRBV11-2 and TRBJ2-3, with D maybe TRBD2 (6 bases). CDR1 and CDR2 from the germline V gene are SGHAT and FQNNGV. The V gene lost 5 bases and the J gene lost 2 bases, with 20 bases spanning the gap. The CDR3 runs to 17 residues. CDR3 sequence: CASSATGLTFNTDTQYF. As DNA, the CDR3 is TGTGCCAGCAGCGCGACGGGACTCACCTTCAACACAGATACGCAGTATTTT.

The rearrangement joins TRBV12-5 to TRBJ2-1; 12 bases match TRBD2. The CDR3 runs to 15 residues. V shed 5 bases and J 4 bases; nucleotides not matched to a gene: 3. In germline, CDR1 is LGHNT, CDR2 FRNRAP. CDR3 sequence (DNA): TGTGCTAGTGGTCAAGGACTAGCGGGATACAATGAGCAGTTCTTC. Translating gives CASGQGLAGYNEQFF.

The rearrangement links TRBV19 to TRBJ1-5, with TRBD1 identical over 7 bases. The germline V gene encodes CDR1 LNHDA and CDR2 SQIVND (reference sequence). The CDR3 spans 15 residues. V shed 7 bases, J shed 0 bases, and the junction held 6 bases outside the gene matches. The CDR3 protein is CASTRTGYSNQPQHF. The DNA for the CDR3 is TGTGCCAGTACCAGGACAGGTTATAGCAATCAGCCCCAGCATTTT.

J is TRBJ2-7 and V is TRBV19, with 7 bases fitting TRBD1. V gave up 5 bases and J gave up 3 bases; unmatched junction bases: 7. In germline, CDR1 is LNHDA, CDR2 SQIVND (reference sequence). This CDR3 contains 14 residues. The CDR3 coding sequence is TGTGCCAGTAGTCGGGCCAGGGGGTTCTACGAGCAGTACTTC. Translated: CASSRARGFYEQYF.